This T cell receptor (beta chain) was identified in a study of shared clonotypes between healthy human individuals. This CDR3 has 11 amino acids. Germline values: CDR1 WNHNN, CDR2 SYGVQD (reference sequence). V was shortened by 3 bases and J by 8 bases, with 7 bases between the two germline ends. It was CD45RO-negative cells, positively selected for CCR7, that made up naive CD8 cells, with terminally differentiated effector memory CD45RA+ cells excluded. The run depth of the assay was deep. Assay used: immunoSEQ multiplex PCR; TCRdb lists only in-frame clones, some missing. The table shows some 1,900,000 clones, with about 95% occurring only once.

The sequence was obtained from a man between 18 and 29 years old in good health. The chain is built from TRBV10-1 and TRBJ1-2; D is undetermined. Sequencing used naive CD8+ T cells sorted from blood. CDR3 in amino acids: CASSDERGYTF. Here the CDR3 DNA reads TGCGCCAGCAGTGACGAGCGCGGCTACACCTTC.